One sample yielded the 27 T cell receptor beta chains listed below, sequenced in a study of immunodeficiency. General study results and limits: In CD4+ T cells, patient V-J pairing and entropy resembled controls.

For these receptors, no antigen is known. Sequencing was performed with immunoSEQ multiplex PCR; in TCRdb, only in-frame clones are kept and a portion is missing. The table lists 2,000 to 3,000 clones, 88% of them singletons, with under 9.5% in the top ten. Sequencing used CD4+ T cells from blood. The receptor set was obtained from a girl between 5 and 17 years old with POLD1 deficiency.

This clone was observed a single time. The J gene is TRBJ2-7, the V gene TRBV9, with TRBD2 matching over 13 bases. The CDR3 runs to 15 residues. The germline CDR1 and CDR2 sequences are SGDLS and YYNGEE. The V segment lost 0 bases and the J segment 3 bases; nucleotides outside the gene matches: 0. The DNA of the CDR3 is TGTGCCAGCAGCGTAGGACTAGCGGGAGGCTACGAGCAGTACTTC. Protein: CASSVGLAGGYEQYF.

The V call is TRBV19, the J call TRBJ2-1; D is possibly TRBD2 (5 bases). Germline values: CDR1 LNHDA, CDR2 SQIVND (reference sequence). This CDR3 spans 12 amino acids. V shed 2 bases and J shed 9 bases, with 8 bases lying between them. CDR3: CASSIHRGEQFF. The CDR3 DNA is TGTGCCAGTAGTATACACCGGGGTGAGCAGTTCTTC.

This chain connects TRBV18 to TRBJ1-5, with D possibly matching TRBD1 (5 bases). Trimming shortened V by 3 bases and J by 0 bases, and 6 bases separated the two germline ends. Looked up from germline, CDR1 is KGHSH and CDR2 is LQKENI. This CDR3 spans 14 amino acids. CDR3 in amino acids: CASSPRGSNQPQHF. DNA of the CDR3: TGTGCCAGCTCACCGAGGGGTAGCAATCAGCCCCAGCATTTT.

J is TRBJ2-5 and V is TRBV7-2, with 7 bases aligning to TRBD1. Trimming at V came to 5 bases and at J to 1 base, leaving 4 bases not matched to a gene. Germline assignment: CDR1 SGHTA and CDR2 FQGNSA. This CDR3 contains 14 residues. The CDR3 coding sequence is TGTGCCAGCAGCCGCACAGGGGCCCAAGAGACCCAGTACTTC. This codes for CASSRTGAQETQYF.

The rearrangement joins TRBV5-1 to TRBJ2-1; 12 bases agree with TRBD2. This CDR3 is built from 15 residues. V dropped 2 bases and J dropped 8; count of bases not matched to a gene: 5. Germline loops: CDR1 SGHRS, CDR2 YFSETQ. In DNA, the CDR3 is TGCGCCAGCAGCTTCAGACTAGCGGGAGCTGATGAGCAGTTCTTC. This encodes CASSFRLAGADEQFF.

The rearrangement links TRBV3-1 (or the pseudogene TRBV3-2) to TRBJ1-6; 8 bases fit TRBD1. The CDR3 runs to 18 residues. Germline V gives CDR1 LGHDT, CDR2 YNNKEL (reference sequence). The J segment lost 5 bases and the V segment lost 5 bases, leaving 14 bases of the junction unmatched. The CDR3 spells CASSSRQGYRLNNSPLHF. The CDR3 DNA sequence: TGTGCCAGCAGCTCACGACAGGGGTACCGACTGAATAATTCACCCCTCCACTTT.

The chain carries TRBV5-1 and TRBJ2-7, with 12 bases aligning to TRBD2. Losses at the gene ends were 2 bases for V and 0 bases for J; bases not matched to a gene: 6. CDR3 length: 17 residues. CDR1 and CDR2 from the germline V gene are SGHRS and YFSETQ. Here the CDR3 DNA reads TGCGCCAGCAGCTTAGCTAGCGGGAGGGTATTCTCCTACGAGCAGTACTTC. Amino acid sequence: CASSLASGRVFSYEQYF.

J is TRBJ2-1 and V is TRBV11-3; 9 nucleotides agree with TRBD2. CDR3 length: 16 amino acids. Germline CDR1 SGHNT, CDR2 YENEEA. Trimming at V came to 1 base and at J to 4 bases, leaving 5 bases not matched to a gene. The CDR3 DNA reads TGTGCCAGCAGCTTAGGCGGCGGGAGGGTATACAATGAGCAGTTCTTC. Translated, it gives CASSLGGGRVYNEQFF.

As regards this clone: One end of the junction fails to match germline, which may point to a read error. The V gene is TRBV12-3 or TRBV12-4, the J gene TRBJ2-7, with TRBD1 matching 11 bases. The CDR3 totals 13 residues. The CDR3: CASSLVGTGGSSF. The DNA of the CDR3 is TGTGCCAGCAGTTTAGTGGGGACAGGGGGTTCCTCCTTC.

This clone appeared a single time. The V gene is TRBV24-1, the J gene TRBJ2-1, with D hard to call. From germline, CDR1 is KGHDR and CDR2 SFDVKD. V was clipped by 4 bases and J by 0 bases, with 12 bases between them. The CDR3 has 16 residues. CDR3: CATSDVEPSSYNEQFF. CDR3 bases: TGTGCCACCAGTGACGTTGAACCGAGCTCCTACAATGAGCAGTTCTTC.

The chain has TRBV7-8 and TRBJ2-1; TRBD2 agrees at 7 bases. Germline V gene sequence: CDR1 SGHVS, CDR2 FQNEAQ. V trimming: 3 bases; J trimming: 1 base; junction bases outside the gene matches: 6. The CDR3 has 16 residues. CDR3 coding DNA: TGTGCCAGCAGCTTTTGGGAGGGCGGTTCCTACAATGAGCAGTTCTTC. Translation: CASSFWEGGSYNEQFF.

As DNA, the CDR3 is TGTGCCAGCAGCTTAAGTAAGGGCAGCAAAGGGTGGCAAGAGACCCAGTACTTC. Protein sequence: CASSLSKGSKGWQETQYF. The V gene is TRBV7-9, the J gene TRBJ2-5; D not certain. CDR1 and CDR2 from the germline V gene are SEHNR and FQNEAQ (reference sequence). Trimming removed 2 bases at V and 2 bases at J, with 21 bases between. The CDR3 covers 18 residues.

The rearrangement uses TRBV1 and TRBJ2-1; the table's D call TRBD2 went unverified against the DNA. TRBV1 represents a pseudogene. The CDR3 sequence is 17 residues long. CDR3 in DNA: TGCACCAGCAGCCAAGAGAATAGCGGGAGGGCCTACAATGAGCAGTTCTTC. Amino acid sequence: CTSSQENSGRAYNEQFF.

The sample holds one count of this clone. CDR3 region: CASRDPYYGYTF. CDR3 DNA: TGTGCCAGCAGGGACCCCTACTATGGCTACACCTTC. J is TRBJ1-2 and V is TRBV27; no clear D. Trimming shortened V by 6 bases and J by 3 bases, and 8 bases separated the two germline ends. The CDR3 is made up of 12 amino acids. Germline values: CDR1 MNHEY, CDR2 SMNVEV (reference sequence).

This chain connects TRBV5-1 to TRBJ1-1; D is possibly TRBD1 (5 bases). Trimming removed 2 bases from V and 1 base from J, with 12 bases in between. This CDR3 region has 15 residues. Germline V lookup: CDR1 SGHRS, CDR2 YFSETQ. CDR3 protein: CASSFRPGSNTEAFF. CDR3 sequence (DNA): TGCGCCAGCAGCTTCCGGCCAGGGTCGAACACTGAAGCTTTCTTT.

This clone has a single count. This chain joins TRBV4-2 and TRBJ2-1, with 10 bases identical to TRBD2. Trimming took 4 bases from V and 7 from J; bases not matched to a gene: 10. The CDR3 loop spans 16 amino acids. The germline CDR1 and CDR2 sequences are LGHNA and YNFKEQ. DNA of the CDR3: TGTGCCAGCAGCCCCGTACCGGGACTAGCGACGAATGAGCAGTTCTTC. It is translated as CASSPVPGLATNEQFF.

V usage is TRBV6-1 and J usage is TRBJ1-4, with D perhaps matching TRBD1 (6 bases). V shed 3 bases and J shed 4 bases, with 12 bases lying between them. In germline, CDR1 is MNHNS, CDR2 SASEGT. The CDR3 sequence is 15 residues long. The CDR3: CASSDPGGLNEKLFF. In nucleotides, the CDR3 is TGTGCCAGCAGTGATCCCGGGGGGCTTAATGAAAAACTGTTTTTT.

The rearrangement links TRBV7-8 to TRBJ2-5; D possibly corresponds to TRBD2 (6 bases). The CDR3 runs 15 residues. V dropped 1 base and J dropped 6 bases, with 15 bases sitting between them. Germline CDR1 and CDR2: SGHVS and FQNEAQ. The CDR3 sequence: CASSLGLGPRKTQYF. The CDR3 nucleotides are TGTGCCAGCAGCTTAGGACTAGGGCCGAGAAAGACCCAGTACTTC.

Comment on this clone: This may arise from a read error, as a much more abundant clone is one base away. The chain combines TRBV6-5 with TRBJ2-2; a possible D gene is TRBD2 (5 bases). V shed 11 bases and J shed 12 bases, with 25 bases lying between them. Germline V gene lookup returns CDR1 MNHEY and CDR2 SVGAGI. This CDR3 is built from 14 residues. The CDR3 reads CASSYVGNTGKLFF. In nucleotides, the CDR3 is TGTGCCTCTAGCTATGTAGGCAATACTGGCAAGCTGTTTTTT.

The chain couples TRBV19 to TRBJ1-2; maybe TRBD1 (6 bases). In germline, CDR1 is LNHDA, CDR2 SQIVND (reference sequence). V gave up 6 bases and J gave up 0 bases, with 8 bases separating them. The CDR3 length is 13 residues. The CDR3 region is CASREGANYGYTF. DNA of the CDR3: TGTGCCAGTAGGGAGGGGGCTAACTATGGCTACACCTTC. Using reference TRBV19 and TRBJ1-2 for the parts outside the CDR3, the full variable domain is DGGITQSPKYLFRKEGQNVTLSCEQNLNHDAMYWYRQDPGQGLRLIYYSQIVNDFQKGDIAEGYSVSREKKESFPLTVTSAQKNPTAFYLCASREGANYGYTFGSGTRLTVV.

CDR3 loop: CATTAGEGQPQHF. In DNA, the CDR3 is TGTGCCACCACCGCAGGCGAGGGTCAGCCCCAGCATTTT. The rearrangement links TRBV24-1 to TRBJ1-5; D is uncertain. V lost 8 bases and J lost 6, with 13 bases in between. CDR1 KGHDR and CDR2 SFDVKD come from the germline V gene. CDR3 length: 13 amino acids.

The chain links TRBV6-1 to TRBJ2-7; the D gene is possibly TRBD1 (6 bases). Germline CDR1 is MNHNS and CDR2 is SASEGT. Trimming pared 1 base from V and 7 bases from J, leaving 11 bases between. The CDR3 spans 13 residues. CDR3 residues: CASSEDRVGEQYF. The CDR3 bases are TGTGCCAGCAGTGAAGACAGGGTCGGGGAGCAGTACTTC.

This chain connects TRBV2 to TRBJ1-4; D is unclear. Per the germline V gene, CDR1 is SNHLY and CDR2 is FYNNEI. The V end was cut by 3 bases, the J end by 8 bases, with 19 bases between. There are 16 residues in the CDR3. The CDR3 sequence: CASSETLRVAGEKLFF. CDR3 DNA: TGTGCCAGCAGTGAGACTCTGCGCGTCGCCGGGGAAAAACTGTTTTTT.

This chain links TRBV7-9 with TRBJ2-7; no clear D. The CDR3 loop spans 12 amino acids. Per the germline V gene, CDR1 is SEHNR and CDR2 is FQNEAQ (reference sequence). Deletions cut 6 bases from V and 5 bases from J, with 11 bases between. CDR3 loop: CASSLSVDEQYF. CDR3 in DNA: TGTGCCAGCAGTTTATCCGTAGACGAGCAGTACTTC.

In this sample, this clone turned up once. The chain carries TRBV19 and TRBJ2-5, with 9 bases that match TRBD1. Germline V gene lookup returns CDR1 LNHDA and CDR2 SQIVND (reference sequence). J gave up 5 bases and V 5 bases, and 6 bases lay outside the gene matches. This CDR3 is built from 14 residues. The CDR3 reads CASSVGQGGETQYF. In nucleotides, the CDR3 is TGTGCCAGTAGTGTGGGACAGGGTGGTGAGACCCAGTACTTC. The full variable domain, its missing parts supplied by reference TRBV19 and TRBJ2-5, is DGGITQSPKYLFRKEGQNVTLSCEQNLNHDAMYWYRQDPGQGLRLIYYSQIVNDFQKGDIAEGYSVSREKKESFPLTVTSAQKNPTAFYLCASSVGQGGETQYFGPGTRLLVL.

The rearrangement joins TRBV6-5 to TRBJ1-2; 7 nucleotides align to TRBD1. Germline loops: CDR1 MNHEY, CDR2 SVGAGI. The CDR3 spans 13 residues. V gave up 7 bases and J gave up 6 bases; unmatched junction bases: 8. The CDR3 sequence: CASKRQGGDGYTF. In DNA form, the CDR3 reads TGTGCCAGCAAACGACAGGGAGGGGATGGCTACACCTTC.

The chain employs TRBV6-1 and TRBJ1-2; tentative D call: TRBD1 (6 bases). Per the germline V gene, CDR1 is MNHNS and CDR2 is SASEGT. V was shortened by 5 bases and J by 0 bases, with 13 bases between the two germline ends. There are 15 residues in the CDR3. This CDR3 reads CASSHTGPTNYGYTF. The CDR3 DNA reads TGTGCCAGCAGTCACACAGGGCCCACTAACTATGGCTACACCTTC.